Below are 22 T cell receptor beta chains sequenced from a single sample in a study of radiotherapy plus CTLA-4 blockade in lung cancer listed by TCRdb under 2018. Library method: the immunoSEQ multiplex PCR assay. TCRdb mirrors the immuneACCESS table, restricted to in-frame sequences. Some clones are absent from its copies; in checked studies, under half trace to an unresolved V gene, and the reason for the others is unknown. The sample yields some 50,000 clones; 84% were counted once. Of the sample, roughly 5% is held by the ten largest clones. Material: peripheral blood, obtained from a patient treated with radiotherapy plus ipilimumab. The receptors were gathered from a human donor with non-small cell lung cancer whose response to radiotherapy plus ipilimumab could not be evaluated.

J is TRBJ2-3 and V is TRBV4-3; 15 bases agree with TRBD2. CDR3 size: 19 residues. In germline, CDR1 is LGHNA, CDR2 YSLEER. Unmatched junction bases numbered 10, after V lost 4 bases and J lost 2 bases. The CDR3 region has the DNA TGCGCCAGCAGCCCTCCCGGACTAGCGGGAGGGCCCGACACAGATACGCAGTATTTT. Protein: CASSPPGLAGGPDTDTQYF.

The J gene is TRBJ2-3, the V gene TRBV7-9; TRBD2 agrees at 11 bases. Germline CDR1 and CDR2: SEHNR and FQNEAQ (reference sequence). V trimming: 3 bases; J trimming: 1 base; junction bases outside the gene matches: 6. This CDR3 region has 17 residues. The chain's CDR3 is CASSFKGGLAGTDTQYF. The CDR3 DNA reads as TGTGCCAGCAGCTTTAAGGGGGGACTAGCGGGCACAGATACGCAGTATTTT.

This chain joins TRBV7-9 and TRBJ1-4, with TRBD1 matching over 10 bases. J lost 6 bases, V lost 6 bases, and 7 bases had no gene match. Germline V lookup: CDR1 SEHNR, CDR2 FQNEAQ (reference sequence). The CDR3 runs 15 residues. CDR3 nucleotides: TGTGCCAGCAGGGAATTGGGGACAGGGGATGAAAAACTGTTTTTT. As protein: CASRELGTGDEKLFF. Full variable domain (remainder filled in from reference TRBV7-9 and TRBJ1-4): DTGVSQNPRHKITKRGQNVTFRCDPISEHNRLYWYRQTLGQGPEFLTYFQNEAQLEKSRLLSDRFSAERPKGSFSTLEIQRTEQGDSAMYLCASRELGTGDEKLFFGSGTQLSVL.

V is TRBV27 and J is TRBJ2-7; TRBD2 matches at 9 bases. V lost 6 bases, J lost 4 bases, and 4 bases stayed unmatched. Germline CDR1 MNHEY, CDR2 SMNVEV (reference sequence). CDR3 length: 13 residues. The CDR3 DNA is TGTGCCAGCAGACCGACTAGCGGTTACGAGCAGTACTTC. Translating it yields CASRPTSGYEQYF.

V gene TRBV29-1 combines with J gene TRBJ1-1, with a tentative D call TRBD1 (6 bases). Germline values: CDR1 SQVTM, CDR2 ANQGSEA. CDR3 length: 13 residues. V was cut by 7 bases and J by 1 base, with 13 bases left in between. Here the CDR3 reads CSAQGSRNTEAFF. CDR3 bases: TGCAGCGCCCAGGGGAGTAGGAACACTGAAGCTTTCTTT. Based on the CDR3 plus reference TRBV29-1 and TRBJ1-1, the full variable domain is SAVISQKPSRDICQRGTSLTIQCQVDSQVTMMFWYRQQPGQSLTLIATANQGSEATYESGFVIDKFPISRPNLTFSTLTVSNMSPEDSSIYLCSAQGSRNTEAFFGQGTRLTVV.

The V and J genes are TRBV9 and TRBJ2-5, with TRBD2 identical over 12 bases. Per germline, CDR1 SGDLS and CDR2 YYNGEE. The CDR3 has 16 residues. V dropped 3 bases and J dropped 5; count of bases not matched to a gene: 8. CDR3 residues: CASSASSGRASETQYF. In DNA form, the CDR3 reads TGTGCCAGCAGCGCTTCTAGCGGGAGGGCCTCGGAGACCCAGTACTTC.

The gene calls are TRBV7-2 and TRBJ1-1; 8 nucleotides match TRBD1. Germline V gene data show CDR1 as SGHTA and CDR2 as FQGNSA. The CDR3 has 14 residues. J gave up 4 bases and V 9 bases, and 10 bases lay outside the gene matches. The CDR3 spells CASTLGRGLTEAFF. The CDR3 DNA is TGTGCCAGTACCTTGGGCAGGGGGCTCACTGAAGCTTTCTTT.

The chain uses TRBV27 and TRBJ2-1, with 9 bases matching TRBD2. In germline, CDR1 is MNHEY, CDR2 SMNVEV (reference sequence). The CDR3 covers 15 residues. The trim removed 6 bases at V and 3 bases at J, leaving 6 bases unmatched. CDR3 DNA: TGTGCCAGCAGGACCGGGACTAGCTTCTACAATGAGCAGTTCTTC. As protein: CASRTGTSFYNEQFF.

The chain couples TRBV5-4 to TRBJ2-1; 7 bases are shared with TRBD1. Trimming at V came to 2 bases and at J to 4 bases, leaving 12 bases not matched to a gene. The CDR3 sequence is 17 residues long. Germline values: CDR1 SGHNT, CDR2 YYREEE (reference sequence). CDR3 in amino acids: CASSFKDHRDSYNEQFF. The CDR3 DNA follows: TGTGCCAGCAGCTTCAAGGACCACCGGGACAGTTACAATGAGCAGTTCTTC.

V usage is TRBV28 and J usage is TRBJ1-1; maybe TRBD1 (6 bases). Germline lookup yields CDR1 MDHEN and CDR2 SYDVKM. The CDR3 consists of 14 residues. V was cut by 8 bases and J by 1 base, with 14 bases left in between. DNA of the CDR3: TGTGCCAGCGGACAGACTTCAGGGAACACTGAAGCTTTCTTT. Protein product: CASGQTSGNTEAFF.

The chain has TRBV19 and TRBJ2-2, with 7 positions matching TRBD1. The CDR3 runs to 15 residues. Germline V gene data show CDR1 as LNHDA and CDR2 as SQIVND (reference sequence). V shed 6 bases and J 0 bases; nucleotides not matched to a gene: 4. The CDR3: CASRVGTANTGELFF. In DNA, the CDR3 is TGTGCCAGTAGGGTCGGGACAGCGAACACCGGGGAGCTGTTTTTT.

The rearrangement uses TRBV19 and TRBJ1-1; no clear D. The CDR3 has 14 residues. The germline V and J ends were trimmed by 5 bases and 1 base, with 11 bases remaining between them. Germline assignment: CDR1 LNHDA and CDR2 SQIVND (reference sequence). DNA of the CDR3: TGTGCCAGTAGTGTACTATTTGCGAACACTGAAGCTTTCTTT. Translated: CASSVLFANTEAFF.

The rearrangement links TRBV30 to TRBJ1-6, with D unclear. The length of the CDR3 is 14 residues. The germline V and J ends were trimmed by 3 bases and 6 bases, with 12 bases remaining between them. Germline CDR1 and CDR2: GTSNPN and SVGIG (reference sequence). The CDR3 loop reads CAWSSGSGNSPLHF. In DNA form, the CDR3 reads TGTGCCTGGAGCTCGGGGTCGGGTAATTCACCCCTCCACTTT.

The gene calls are TRBV28 and TRBJ1-1, with 10 bases fitting TRBD1. The germline gives CDR1 MDHEN, CDR2 SYDVKM. V was clipped by 10 bases and J by 11 bases; unmatched bases: 4. This CDR3 is 10 amino acids long. CDR3 bases: TGTGCCACCACGGACAGGGGGGCTTTCTTT. It specifies CATTDRGAFF.

This rearrangement joins TRBV28 to TRBJ1-5; D is possibly TRBD1 (6 bases). CDR1 is MDHEN, CDR2 SYDVKM, per germline. The length of the CDR3 is 14 residues. The ends were cut back, 4 bases at V and 4 bases at J, with 11 bases in the middle. DNA for the CDR3: TGTGCCAGCAGTTCCAGGGGCCTAAATCAGCCCCAGCATTTT. Translated: CASSSRGLNQPQHF.

Here the CDR3 reads CASSLWDRRDQPQHF. For the CDR3, the DNA is TGTGCCAGCAGCTTATGGGACAGGCGGGATCAGCCCCAGCATTTT. The rearrangement joins TRBV4-2 to TRBJ1-5; 8 bases map to TRBD1. V lost 5 bases to trimming and J lost 5 bases; unmatched junction nucleotides: 8. The CDR3 covers 15 residues. The germline CDR1 and CDR2 sequences are LGHNA and YNFKEQ.

This clone showed up just once. This chain connects TRBV2 to TRBJ1-4; 10 nucleotides align to TRBD1. The length of the CDR3 is 16 residues. The J segment lost 8 bases and the V segment lost 3 bases, leaving 9 bases of the junction unmatched. The germline V gene encodes CDR1 SNHLY and CDR2 FYNNEI. The CDR3, as DNA: TGTGCCAGCAGTGACATCTCCGGGACAGGGGTCGAAAAACTGTTTTTT. It codes for CASSDISGTGVEKLFF. Variable domain in full (rest from reference TRBV2 and TRBJ1-4): EPEVTQTPSHQVTQMGQEVILRCVPISNHLYFYWYRQILGQKVEFLVSFYNNEISEKSEIFDDQFSVERPDGSNFTLKIRSTKLEDSAMYFCASSDISGTGVEKLFFGSGTQLSVL.

This chain connects TRBV6-6 to TRBJ1-1, with a possible D match to TRBD1 (6 bases). V was clipped by 5 bases and J by 3 bases, with 13 bases between them. Germline loops: CDR1 MNHNY, CDR2 SVGAGI (reference sequence). This CDR3 comprises 14 residues. CDR3 nucleotides: TGTGCCAGCAGTACAGGGTTGTGGGACACTGAAGCTTTCTTT. Translated: CASSTGLWDTEAFF.

The chain couples TRBV7-2 to TRBJ2-1; TRBD1 matches 7 bases. J lost 7 bases, V lost 6 bases, and 12 bases had no gene match. This CDR3 comprises 15 residues. Germline values: CDR1 SGHTA, CDR2 FQGNSA. CDR3: CASRQTGSRWNEQFF. CDR3 DNA: TGTGCCAGCAGGCAGACAGGGAGCCGGTGGAATGAGCAGTTCTTC.

The chain links TRBV5-1 to TRBJ1-1; D possibly corresponds to TRBD1 (6 bases). With 3 bases removed from V and 3 bases from J, the gap between germline ends came to 9 bases. The CDR3 consists of 13 residues. The germline V gene has CDR1 SGHRS and CDR2 YFSETQ. CDR3 sequence reads: CASSSHRDTEAFF. The CDR3 DNA sequence: TGCGCCAGCAGCTCGCACAGGGACACTGAAGCTTTCTTT.

This chain uses TRBV28 with TRBJ2-2; 7 nucleotides align to TRBD2. The CDR3 sequence is 17 residues long. Germline values: CDR1 MDHEN, CDR2 SYDVKM. V gave up 6 bases and J gave up 0 bases; unmatched junction bases: 10. The CDR3 DNA is TGTGCCAGCAGCTCTTTCTGGGGAGGGACGAACACCGGGGAGCTGTTTTTT. It encodes CASSSFWGGTNTGELFF.

This clone was picked up one time. CDR3 region: CASSEEGGGNQPQHF. CDR3 in DNA: TGTGCCAGCAGTGAAGAGGGAGGGGGCAATCAGCCCCAGCATTTT. The rearrangement links TRBV6-1 to TRBJ1-5, with D perhaps matching TRBD1 (5 bases). The V and J ends lost 1 base and 2 bases respectively, with 9 bases between them. Per germline, CDR1 MNHNS and CDR2 SASEGT. This CDR3 contains 15 residues.